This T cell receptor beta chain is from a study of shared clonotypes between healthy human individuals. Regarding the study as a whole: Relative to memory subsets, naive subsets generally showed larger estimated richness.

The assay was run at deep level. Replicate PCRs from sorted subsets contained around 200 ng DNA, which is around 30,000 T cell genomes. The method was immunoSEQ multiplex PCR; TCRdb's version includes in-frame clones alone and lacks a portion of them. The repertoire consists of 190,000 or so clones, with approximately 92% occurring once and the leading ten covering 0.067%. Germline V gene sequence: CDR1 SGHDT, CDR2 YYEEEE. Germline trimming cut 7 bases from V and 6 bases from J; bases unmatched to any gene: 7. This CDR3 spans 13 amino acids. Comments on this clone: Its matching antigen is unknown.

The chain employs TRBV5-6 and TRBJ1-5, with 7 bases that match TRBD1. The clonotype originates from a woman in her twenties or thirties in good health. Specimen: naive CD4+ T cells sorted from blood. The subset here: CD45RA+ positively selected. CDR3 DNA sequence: TGTGCCAGCGGCCTGGGACAGATTCAGCCCCAGCATTTT. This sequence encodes CASGLGQIQPQHF.